This entry features one T cell receptor (beta chain) sequence. This PCR relied on a set of 60 Vbeta primers and 13 Jbeta primers. Profiling relied on immunoSEQ multiplex PCR, and the TCRdb table lists in-frame clones only, not all of them. The sample carries about 160,000 clones, approximately 80% recorded once. This sample was taken from a study of cytomegalovirus exposure and HLA in healthy donors. At the level of the study: Around 85 million unique TCR sequences came from HLA-typed donors in an early release.

CDR3 length: 16 amino acids. Per the germline V gene, CDR1 is MDHEN and CDR2 is SYDVKM. The V and J ends lost 5 bases and 4 bases, in that order; junction bases with no gene match: 7. This chain uses TRBV28 with TRBJ2-1, with 11 nucleotides matching TRBD2. The sequencing input was PBMCs. The sequence derives from a man in his fifties or sixties in good health and CMV-seropositive. CDR3 in DNA: TGTGCCAGCAGTCTGACGACTAGCGGGGCTTACAATGAGCAGTTCTTC. This translates into CASSLTTSGAYNEQFF.